Many counts were recorded for the clone carrying this T cell receptor (beta chain). The antigen is undetermined. The time point is: patch test 2, 6 weeks after DPC sensitization. Treatment reported: therapeutic diphenylcyclopropenone sensitization with weekly scalp DPC. Deletions cut 1 base from V and 5 bases from J, with 18 bases between. From germline, CDR1 is SGHKS and CDR2 YYEKEE (reference sequence). This CDR3 comprises 17 residues. The sample comes from a study of human T cells and chemical hapten exposure. The overall study: Application of 0.01% DPC to the upper back was done by patch test, with a reading at 6 days.

Each CDR3 protein gets one entry after TCRdb re-called the RACE reads with MiXCR. Of some 100,000 distinct CDR3 sequences in the sample, about a tenth were seen once. Study observations and caveats: Expanded TCRs made up significantly more big CDR3 similarity clusters than controls did. Sensitizing with DPC caused no change in TCRs above 1 in 1000 frequency.

This chain joins TRBV5-5 and TRBJ1-4, with D maybe TRBD1 (6 bases). This TCR was sampled from a woman in her forties with alopecia areata. Some clones in this sample may be carry-over from other donors' samples. The sample here was whole blood, taken in connection with sensitization to the hapten diphenylcyclopropenone (DPC). CDR3 sequence (DNA): TGTGCCAGCAGCTTGCCAATTTCAGGGGCGGTGAATGAAAAACTGTTTTTT. Protein: CASSLPISGAVNEKLFF.